The clone carrying this T cell receptor (beta chain) has more than one count but fewer than ten. Its target is not known. The data are from a study of T-cell reconstitution after alpha-beta-depleted transplantation in children. Whole-study findings and limits: After transplant, at about two months, alpha-beta T cells were reportedly derived from several hundred expanded graft clones. Counts and diversity of T cells one year after transplant came mostly from newly produced T cells. Some patients' high day-60 TCRbeta diversity was traced to surviving recipient T cells and thymic progenitors.

Trimming stripped 0 bases from V and 10 bases from J, with 13 bases between. The CDR3 loop spans 14 amino acids. Germline lookup yields CDR1 MNHEY and CDR2 SVGEGT. Molecular barcoding with unique molecular identifiers was used for the TCRbeta library. TCRdb reprocessed the PCR reads via MiXCR and lists one record per CDR3 protein. The table lists 200,000 to 250,000 distinct CDR3 sequences, around 25% of them singletons, with about 2.6% in the top ten. This rearrangement joins TRBV6-2 or TRBV6-3 to TRBJ2-1; a weak D match, TRBD2 (6 bases). The sample consisted of PBMCs, taken before TCRalphabeta/CD19-depleted stem cell transplant. The TCR sequence derives from a girl aged 2-10 years with Fanconi anemia, due to receive a stem cell transplant. Written as DNA, the CDR3 is TGTGCCAGCAGTTACTCGATTGCGGGACGCGAGCAGTTCTTC. Its protein is CASSYSIAGREQFF.